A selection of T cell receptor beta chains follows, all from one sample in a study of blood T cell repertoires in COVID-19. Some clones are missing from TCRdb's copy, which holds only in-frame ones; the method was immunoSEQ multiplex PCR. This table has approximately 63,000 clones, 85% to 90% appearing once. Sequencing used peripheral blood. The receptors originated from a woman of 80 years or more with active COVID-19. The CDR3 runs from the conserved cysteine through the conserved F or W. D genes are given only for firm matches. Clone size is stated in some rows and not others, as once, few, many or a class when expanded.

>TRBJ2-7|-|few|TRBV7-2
TGTGCCAGCAGCTTAGCTAGCTCCTACGAGCAGTACTTC
CASSLASSYEQYF
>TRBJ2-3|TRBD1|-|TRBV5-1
TGCGCCAGCAGTAGACAGGGGGTTGGCACAGATACGCAGTATTTT
CASSRQGVGTDTQYF
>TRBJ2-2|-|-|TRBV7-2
TGTGCCAGCAGCTCGGGACATAGGAACACCGGGGAGCTGTTTTTT
CASSSGHRNTGELFF
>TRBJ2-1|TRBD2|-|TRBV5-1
TGCGCCAGCATTCCCGGGGGGACCACCGGGAATGAGCAGTTCTTC
CASIPGGTTGNEQFF
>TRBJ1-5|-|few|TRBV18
TGTGCCAGCTCAGAGGATGATGATCAGCCCCAGCATTTT
CASSEDDDQPQHF
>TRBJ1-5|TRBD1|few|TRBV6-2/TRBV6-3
TGTGCCAGCAGTTCGGGGACAGGGGGCCGATATAGCAATCAGCCCCAGCATTTT
CASSSGTGGRYSNQPQHF
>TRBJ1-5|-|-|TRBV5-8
TGTGCCAGCAGCGGATTAATTTTGGGCCAGCCCCAGCATTTT
CASSGLILGQPQHF
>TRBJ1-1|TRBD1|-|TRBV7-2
TGTGCCAGCAGTTCCTTACAGGGGCAGGGCGCTGAAGCTTTCTTT
CASSSLQGQGAEAFF
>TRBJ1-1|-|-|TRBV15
TGTGCCACCAGCAGAGGAGGACAGAACACTGAAGCTTTCTTT
CATSRGGQNTEAFF
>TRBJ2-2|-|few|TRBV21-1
TGTGCCAGCAGCGCATCGCTAGCGGGGTACACCGGGGAGCTGTTTTTT
CASSASLAGYTGELFF
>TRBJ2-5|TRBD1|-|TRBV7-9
TGTGCCAGCAGCTCGGGACAGCACCAAGAGACCCAGTACTTC
CASSSGQHQETQYF
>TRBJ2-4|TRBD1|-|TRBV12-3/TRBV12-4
TGTGCCAGCAGTGGTAGACAGGGCCACATTCAGTACTTC
CASSGRQGHIQYF
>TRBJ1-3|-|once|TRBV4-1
TGCGCCAGCAGCCCTTCAGGAGCGGCTGGAAACACCATATATTTT
CASSPSGAAGNTIYF
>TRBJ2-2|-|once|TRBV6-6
TGTGCCAGCAGTCGGACCGTTCTTGGCGGTAACACCGGGGAGCTGTTTTTT
CASSRTVLGGNTGELFF
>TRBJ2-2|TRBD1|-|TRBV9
TGTGCCAGCAGCGATGCCCCCCTACAGGGGGCAAACACCGGGGAGCTGTTTTTT
CASSDAPLQGANTGELFF
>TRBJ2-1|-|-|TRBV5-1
TGCGCCAGCAGCAAGATGGGAGGCCGCTCCTACAATGAGCAGTTCTTC
CASSKMGGRSYNEQFF
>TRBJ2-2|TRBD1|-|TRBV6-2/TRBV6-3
TGTGCCAGCAGCCGACCCCAGGGGGCCACCGGGGAGCTGTTTTTT
CASSRPQGATGELFF